This T cell receptor beta chain was profiled in a study of early T cells in non-severe SARS-CoV-2 infection (dated by TCRdb to the early 2020s). Regarding the study in general: TCR sequencing used bulk RNA from unsorted whole blood, so alpha and beta chains could not be paired. Broader findings and caveats from the paper: VDJdb matching was skewed toward anti-spike CD8 responses and likely underestimated virus-specific expansions, missing private and CD4 specificities.

This was a case-control study nested in a cohort of healthcare workers in London, UK, who had nasopharyngeal swab PCR tests and blood samples taken every week. Healthcare workers were recruited during the week of the UK lockdown, between 23 and 31 March 2020, and followed weekly for up to roughly 15 weeks. The receptor library was made with 5' RACE. Sequencing was performed on a NextSeq 500. To correct for sequencing error and PCR bias, the TCR library protocol tagged individual cDNA molecules with unique molecular identifiers. Both TCR alpha and beta chains were sequenced, and tight co-correlation was observed between alpha and beta sequence abundances in each sample. As for how the authors treated the data: Decombinator V4 was used to annotate TCR sequences for V gene, J gene and CDR3. TCRs were defined as expanded if a significant change between any two time points was detected under a Poisson model with p below 0.0001. TCR abundances were normalised to the total number of TCRs sequenced per sample and expressed as counts per million. MAIT TCRs were defined by TRAV1-2 paired with TRAJ12, TRAJ20 or TRAJ33, and iNKT TCRs by TRAV10 paired with TRAJ18. VDJdb, accessed 1 November 2021, was searched for CMV, EBV and SARS-CoV-2 annotated TCRs, excluding TCRs annotated for multiple antigens. TCRdb itself trimmed the public reads at Q25 with fastp, ran MiXCR and retained productive beta chains. Each record represents a unique CDR3 protein, reported with the most common genes and DNA among its rows. The V and J calls shown here were made by TCRdb, not taken from the authors' results. For this sample the table gives about 22,000 distinct CDR3 sequences, of which approximately 4.4% were detected only once. Roughly 15% of the sample is held by the ten biggest clonotypes.

A few counts support this clonotype. No cognate antigen has been identified for it. Per-base qualities were not stored, and no clone one base away is much larger. Looking up the germline V gene yields CDR1 SGHTA and CDR2 FQGTGA. V ends up 1 base short and J 5 bases short, with an unmatched junction base count of 7. Measured from the cysteine to the phenylalanine, the CDR3 is 17 residues long. The DNA shown is the 51-base CDR3, in frame from base 1. The source material was whole blood. This chain joins TRBV7-3 to TRBJ2-1; the junction holds 11 bases that match TRBD1. This TCR derives from an adult who was a healthcare worker with PCR-confirmed SARS-CoV-2 infection or an uninfected control (not recorded which). The DNA sequence is as follows: TGTGCCAGCAGCTTAAGGACAGGGGGCGCGGCCCACAATGAGCAGTTCTTC. It translates to CASSLRTGGAAHNEQFF.